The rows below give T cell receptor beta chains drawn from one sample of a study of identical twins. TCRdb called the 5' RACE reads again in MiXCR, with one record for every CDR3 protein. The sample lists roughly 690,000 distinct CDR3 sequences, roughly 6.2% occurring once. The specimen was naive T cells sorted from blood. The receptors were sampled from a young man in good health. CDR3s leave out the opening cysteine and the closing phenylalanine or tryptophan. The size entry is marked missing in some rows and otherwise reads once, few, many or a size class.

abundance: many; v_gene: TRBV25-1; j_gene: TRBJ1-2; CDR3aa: ASSGDSRSYGYT
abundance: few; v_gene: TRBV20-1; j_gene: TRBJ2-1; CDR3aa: SANYAGSNEQF
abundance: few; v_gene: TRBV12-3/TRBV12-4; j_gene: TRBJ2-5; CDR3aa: ASRAGRPGETQY
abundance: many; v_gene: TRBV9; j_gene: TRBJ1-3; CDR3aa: ASSVGGQAFGNTIY
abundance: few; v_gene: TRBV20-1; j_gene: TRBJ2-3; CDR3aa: SATRQGFRDGTQY
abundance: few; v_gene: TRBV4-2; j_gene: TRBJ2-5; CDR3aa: AILRLPQGGETQY
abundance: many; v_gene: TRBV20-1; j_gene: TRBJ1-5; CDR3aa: SATDREGNQPQH
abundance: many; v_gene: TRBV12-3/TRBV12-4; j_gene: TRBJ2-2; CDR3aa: ASSLMDRVNTGELF
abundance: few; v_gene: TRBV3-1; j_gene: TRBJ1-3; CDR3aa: ASSRSDRVSGNTIY
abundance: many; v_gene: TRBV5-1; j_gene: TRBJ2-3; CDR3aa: ASRLGGTTDTQY
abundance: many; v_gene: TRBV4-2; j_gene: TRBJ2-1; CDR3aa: ASSQEISGARSYNEQF
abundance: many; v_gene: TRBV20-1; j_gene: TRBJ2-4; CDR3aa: SARALDSRNIQY
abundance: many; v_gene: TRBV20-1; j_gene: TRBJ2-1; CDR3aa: SAQPGLQGAGQF
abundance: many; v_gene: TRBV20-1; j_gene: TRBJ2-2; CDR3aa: SASRGEKGTGELF
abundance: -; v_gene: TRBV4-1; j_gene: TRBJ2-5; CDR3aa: ASSQGVGVKETQY
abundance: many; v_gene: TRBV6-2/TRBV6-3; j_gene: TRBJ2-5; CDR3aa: ASSYLQETQY
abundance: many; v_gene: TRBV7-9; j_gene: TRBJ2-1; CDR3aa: ASSLGLAHNEQF
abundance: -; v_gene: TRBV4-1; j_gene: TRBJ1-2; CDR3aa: ASSQTGLTNYGYT
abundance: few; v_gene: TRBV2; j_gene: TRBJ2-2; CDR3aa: ASSEQETGELF
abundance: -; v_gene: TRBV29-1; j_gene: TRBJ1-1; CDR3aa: SVDRTLTEAF
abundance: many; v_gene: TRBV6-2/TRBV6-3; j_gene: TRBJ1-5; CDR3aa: ASSLGWGQPQH
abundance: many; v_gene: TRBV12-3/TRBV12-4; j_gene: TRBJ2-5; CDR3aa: ASSSLGQQETQY
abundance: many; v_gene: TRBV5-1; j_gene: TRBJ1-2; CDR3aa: ASSLAARAGYGYT
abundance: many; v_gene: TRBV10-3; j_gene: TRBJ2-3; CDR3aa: AISGGLAGSNTQY
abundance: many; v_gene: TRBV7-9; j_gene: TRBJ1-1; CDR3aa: ASSSISNTEAF
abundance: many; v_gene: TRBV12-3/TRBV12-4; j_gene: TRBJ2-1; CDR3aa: ASSLSGRANEQF
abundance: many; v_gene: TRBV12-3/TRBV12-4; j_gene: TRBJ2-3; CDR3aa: ASTTYRTDTQY
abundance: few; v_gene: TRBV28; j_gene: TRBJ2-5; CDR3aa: ASSFGTKAQY
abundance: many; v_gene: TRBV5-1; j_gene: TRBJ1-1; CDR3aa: ASSLMAANTEAF
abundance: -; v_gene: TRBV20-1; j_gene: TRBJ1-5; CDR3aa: SASDSLSNQPQH
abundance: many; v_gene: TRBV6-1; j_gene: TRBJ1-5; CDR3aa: ASSDWVGAGWDQPQH
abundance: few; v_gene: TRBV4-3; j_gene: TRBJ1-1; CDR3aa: ASSQDRGIRDTEAF
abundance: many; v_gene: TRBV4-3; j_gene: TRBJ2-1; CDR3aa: ASSQGGSYNEQF
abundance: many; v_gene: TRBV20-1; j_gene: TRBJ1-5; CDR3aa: SARGGNTRPQH
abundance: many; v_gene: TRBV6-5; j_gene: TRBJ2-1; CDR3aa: ASSSGGVYNEQF
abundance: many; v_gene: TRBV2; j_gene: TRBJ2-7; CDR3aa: ASSEGLIYEQY
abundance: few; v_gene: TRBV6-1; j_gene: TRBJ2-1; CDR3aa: ASILGGLARGSSYNEQF
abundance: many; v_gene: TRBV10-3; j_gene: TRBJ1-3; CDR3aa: AISQGASGNTIY
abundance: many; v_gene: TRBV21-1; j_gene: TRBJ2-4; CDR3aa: ASSKVSDIQY
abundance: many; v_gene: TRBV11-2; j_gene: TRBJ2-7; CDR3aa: ASSSGLADYEQY
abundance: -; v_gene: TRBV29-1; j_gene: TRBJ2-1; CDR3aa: SVGDNYNEQF
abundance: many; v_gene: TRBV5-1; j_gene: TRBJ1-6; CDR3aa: ASSLRGQGPNSPLH
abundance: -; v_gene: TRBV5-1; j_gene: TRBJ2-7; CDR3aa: ASDAYPGRSEQY
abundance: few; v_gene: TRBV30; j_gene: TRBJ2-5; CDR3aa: AWSFKETQY
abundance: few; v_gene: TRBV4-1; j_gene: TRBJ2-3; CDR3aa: ASSQEFTAGGVY
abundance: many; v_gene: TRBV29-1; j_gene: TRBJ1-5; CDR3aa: SVAQNSNQPQH
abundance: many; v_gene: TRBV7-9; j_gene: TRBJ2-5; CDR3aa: ASSLPGQYQETQY
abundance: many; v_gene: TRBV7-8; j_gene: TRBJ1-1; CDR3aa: ASTQQGSPFTEAF
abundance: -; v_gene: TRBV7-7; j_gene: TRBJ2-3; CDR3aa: ASSPGSGRSDTQY
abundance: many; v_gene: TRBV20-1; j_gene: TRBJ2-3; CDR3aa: SARPPVRDTQY
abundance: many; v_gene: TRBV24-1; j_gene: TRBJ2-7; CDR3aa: ATSTTDYEQY
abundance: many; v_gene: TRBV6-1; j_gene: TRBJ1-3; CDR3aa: ATLRGPGNTIY
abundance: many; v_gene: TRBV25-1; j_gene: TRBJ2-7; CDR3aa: ASSVAQGYEQY
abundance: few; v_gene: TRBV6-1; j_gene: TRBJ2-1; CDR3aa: ASMGGAGNEQF
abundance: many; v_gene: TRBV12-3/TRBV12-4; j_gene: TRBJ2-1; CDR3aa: ASSLTSGRAGEQF